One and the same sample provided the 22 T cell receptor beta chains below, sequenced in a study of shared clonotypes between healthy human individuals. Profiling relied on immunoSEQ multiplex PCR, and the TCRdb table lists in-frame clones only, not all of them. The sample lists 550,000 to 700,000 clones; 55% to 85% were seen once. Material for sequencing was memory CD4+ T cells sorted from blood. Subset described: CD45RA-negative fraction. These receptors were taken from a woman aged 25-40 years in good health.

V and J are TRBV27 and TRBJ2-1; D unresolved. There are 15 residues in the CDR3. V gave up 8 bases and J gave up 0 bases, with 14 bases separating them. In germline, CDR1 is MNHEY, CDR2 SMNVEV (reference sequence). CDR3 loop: CASGQADSSYNEQFF. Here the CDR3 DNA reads TGTGCCAGCGGCCAGGCAGATAGCTCCTACAATGAGCAGTTCTTC.

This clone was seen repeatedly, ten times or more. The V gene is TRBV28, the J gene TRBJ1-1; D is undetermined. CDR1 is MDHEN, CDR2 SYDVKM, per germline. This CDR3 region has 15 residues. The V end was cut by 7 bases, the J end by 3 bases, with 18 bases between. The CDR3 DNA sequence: TGTGCCAGCACCCACTGGCGGGCGACGGACACTGAAGCTTTCTTT. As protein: CASTHWRATDTEAFF. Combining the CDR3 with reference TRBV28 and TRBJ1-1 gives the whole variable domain DVKVTQSSRYLVKRTGEKVFLECVQDMDHENMFWYRQDPGLGLRLIYFSYDVKMKEKGDIPEGYSVSREKKERFSLILESASTNQTSMYLCASTHWRATDTEAFFGQGTRLTVV.

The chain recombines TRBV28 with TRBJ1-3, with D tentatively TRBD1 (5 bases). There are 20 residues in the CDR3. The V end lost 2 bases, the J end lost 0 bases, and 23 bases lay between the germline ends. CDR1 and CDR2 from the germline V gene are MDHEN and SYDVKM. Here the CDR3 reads CASSLDPTWGRASSGNTIYF. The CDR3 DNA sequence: TGTGCCAGCAGTTTAGACCCCACATGGGGCAGGGCCAGCTCTGGAAACACCATATATTTT.

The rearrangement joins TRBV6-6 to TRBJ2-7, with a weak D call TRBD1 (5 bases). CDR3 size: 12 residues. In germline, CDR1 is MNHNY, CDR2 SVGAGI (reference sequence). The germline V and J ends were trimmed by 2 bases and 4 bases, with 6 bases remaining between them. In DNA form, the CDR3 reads TGTGCCAGCAGTTACCAGGGTTACGAGCAGTACTTC. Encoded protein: CASSYQGYEQYF.

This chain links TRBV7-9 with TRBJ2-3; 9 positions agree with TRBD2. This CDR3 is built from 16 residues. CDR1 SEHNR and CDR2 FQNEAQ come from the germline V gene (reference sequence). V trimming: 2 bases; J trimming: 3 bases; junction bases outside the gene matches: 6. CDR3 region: CASSLKSAGGTDTQYF. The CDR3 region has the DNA TGTGCCAGCAGCTTAAAGTCAGCGGGAGGAACAGATACGCAGTATTTT.

The CDR3 sequence: CASSNVDPATGELFF. The CDR3 DNA sequence: TGCGCCAGCAGCAACGTGGACCCAGCCACCGGGGAGCTGTTTTTT. This chain uses TRBV5-1 with TRBJ2-2; D gene ambiguous. The CDR3 spans 15 residues. Trimming cost V 4 bases and J 4 bases, with 14 bases left between them. The germline V gene has CDR1 SGHRS and CDR2 YFSETQ. The whole variable domain, filled in from reference TRBV5-1 and TRBJ2-2, reads KAGVTQTPRYLIKTRGQQVTLSCSPISGHRSVSWYQQTPGQGLQFLFEYFSETQRNKGNFPGRFSGRQFSNSRSEMNVSTLELGDSALYLCASSNVDPATGELFFGEGSRLTVL.

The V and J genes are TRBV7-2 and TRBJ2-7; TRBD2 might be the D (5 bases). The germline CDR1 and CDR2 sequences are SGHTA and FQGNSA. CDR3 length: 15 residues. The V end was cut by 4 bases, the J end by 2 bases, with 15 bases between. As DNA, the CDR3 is TGTGCCAGCAGCTCCGCCGGAGCGGAGGCCTACGAGCAGTACTTC. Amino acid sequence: CASSSAGAEAYEQYF.

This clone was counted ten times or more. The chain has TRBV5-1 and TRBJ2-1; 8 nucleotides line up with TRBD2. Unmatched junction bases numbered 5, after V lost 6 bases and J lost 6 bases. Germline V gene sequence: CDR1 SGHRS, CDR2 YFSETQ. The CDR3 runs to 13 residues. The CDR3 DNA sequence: TGCGCCAGCACCTCCGGGACTAGCAATGAGCAGTTCTTC. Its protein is CASTSGTSNEQFF.

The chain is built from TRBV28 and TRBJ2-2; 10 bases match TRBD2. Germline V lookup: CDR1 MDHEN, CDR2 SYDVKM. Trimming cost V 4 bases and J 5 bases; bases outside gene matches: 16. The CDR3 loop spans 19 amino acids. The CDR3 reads CASSSVRVALAGGTGELFF. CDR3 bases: TGTGCCAGCAGTTCAGTAAGGGTAGCGTTAGCGGGAGGAACCGGGGAGCTGTTTTTT. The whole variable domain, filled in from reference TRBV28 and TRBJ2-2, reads DVKVTQSSRYLVKRTGEKVFLECVQDMDHENMFWYRQDPGLGLRLIYFSYDVKMKEKGDIPEGYSVSREKKERFSLILESASTNQTSMYLCASSSVRVALAGGTGELFFGEGSRLTVL.

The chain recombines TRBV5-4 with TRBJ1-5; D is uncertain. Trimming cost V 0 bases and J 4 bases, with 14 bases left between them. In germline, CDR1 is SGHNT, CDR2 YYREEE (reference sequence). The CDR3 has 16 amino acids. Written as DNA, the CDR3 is TGTGCCAGCAGCTTGGCCCGGCCGATGATGAATCAGCCCCAGCATTTT. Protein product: CASSLARPMMNQPQHF.

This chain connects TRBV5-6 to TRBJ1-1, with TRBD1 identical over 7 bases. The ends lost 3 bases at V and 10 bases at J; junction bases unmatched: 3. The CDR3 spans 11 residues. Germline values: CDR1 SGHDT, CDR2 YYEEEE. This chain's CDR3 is CASSSGDRAFF. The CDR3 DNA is TGTGCCAGCAGCTCAGGGGACAGAGCTTTCTTT.

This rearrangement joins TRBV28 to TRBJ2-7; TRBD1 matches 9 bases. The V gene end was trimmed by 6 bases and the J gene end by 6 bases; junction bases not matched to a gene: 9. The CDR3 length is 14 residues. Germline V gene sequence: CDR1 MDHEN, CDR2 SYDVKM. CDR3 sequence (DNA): TGTGCCAGCAGAAGGGACAGGGTAGCCGTCGAGCAGTACTTC. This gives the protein CASRRDRVAVEQYF.

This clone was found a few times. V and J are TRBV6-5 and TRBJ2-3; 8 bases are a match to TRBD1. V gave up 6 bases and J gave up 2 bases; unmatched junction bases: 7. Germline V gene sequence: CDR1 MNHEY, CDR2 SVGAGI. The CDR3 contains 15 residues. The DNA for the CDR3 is TGTGCCAGCAGCCCCCAGGGGGCTTACACAGATACGCAGTATTTT. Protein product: CASSPQGAYTDTQYF.

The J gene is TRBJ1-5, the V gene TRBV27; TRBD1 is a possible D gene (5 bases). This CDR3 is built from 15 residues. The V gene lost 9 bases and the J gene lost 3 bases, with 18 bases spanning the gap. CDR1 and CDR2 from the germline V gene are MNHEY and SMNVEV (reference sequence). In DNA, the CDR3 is TGTGCCAGTAAAAGTCGGGACGGAGCCAATCAGCCCCAGCATTTT. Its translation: CASKSRDGANQPQHF.

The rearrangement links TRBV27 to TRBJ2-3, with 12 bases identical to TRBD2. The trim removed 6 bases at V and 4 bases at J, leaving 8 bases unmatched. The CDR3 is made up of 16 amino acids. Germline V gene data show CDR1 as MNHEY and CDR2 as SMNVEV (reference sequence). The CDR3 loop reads CASSRLAGEWADTQYF. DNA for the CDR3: TGTGCCAGCAGCCGACTAGCGGGAGAGTGGGCAGATACGCAGTATTTT.

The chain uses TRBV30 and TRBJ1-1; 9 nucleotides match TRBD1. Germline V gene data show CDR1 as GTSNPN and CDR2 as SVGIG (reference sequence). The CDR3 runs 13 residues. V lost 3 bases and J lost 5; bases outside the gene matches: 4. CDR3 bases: TGTGCCTGGAGGACAGGGGGGTTGACTGAAGCTTTCTTT. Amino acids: CAWRTGGLTEAFF.

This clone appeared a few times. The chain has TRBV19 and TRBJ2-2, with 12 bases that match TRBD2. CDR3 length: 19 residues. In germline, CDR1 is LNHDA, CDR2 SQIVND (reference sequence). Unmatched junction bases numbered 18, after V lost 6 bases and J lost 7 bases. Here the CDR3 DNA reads TGTGCCAGTAGGACCCCGCCGGGACTAGCGGGCCTCACCTTCGGGGAGCTGTTTTTT. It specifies CASRTPPGLAGLTFGELFF.

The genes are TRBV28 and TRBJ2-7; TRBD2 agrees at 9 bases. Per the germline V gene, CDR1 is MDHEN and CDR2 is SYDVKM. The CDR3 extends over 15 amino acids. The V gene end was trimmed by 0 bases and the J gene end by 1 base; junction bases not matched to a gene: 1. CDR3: CASSLWSGRSYEQYF. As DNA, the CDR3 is TGTGCCAGCAGTTTATGGAGCGGGAGGTCCTACGAGCAGTACTTC.

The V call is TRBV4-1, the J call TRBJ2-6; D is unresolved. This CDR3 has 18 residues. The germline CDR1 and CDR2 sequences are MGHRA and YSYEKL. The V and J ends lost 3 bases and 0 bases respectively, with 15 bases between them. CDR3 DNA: TGCGCCAGCAGCCACGATAACCCCGGTTACTCTGGGGCCAACGTCCTGACTTTC. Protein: CASSHDNPGYSGANVLTF.

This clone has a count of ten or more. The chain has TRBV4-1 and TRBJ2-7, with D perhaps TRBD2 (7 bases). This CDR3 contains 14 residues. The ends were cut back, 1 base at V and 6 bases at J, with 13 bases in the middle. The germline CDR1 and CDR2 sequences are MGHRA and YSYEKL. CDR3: CASSQAHGGAEQYF. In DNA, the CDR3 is TGCGCCAGCAGCCAAGCCCATGGGGGGGCCGAGCAGTACTTC.

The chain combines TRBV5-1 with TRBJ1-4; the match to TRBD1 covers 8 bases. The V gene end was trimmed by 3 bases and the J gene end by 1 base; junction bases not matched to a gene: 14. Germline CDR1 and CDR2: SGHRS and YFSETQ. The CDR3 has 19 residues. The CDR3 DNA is TGCGCCAGCAGCTACCGGGACAGGCGGCTTGGGCAAACTAATGAAAAACTGTTTTTT. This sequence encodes CASSYRDRRLGQTNEKLFF.

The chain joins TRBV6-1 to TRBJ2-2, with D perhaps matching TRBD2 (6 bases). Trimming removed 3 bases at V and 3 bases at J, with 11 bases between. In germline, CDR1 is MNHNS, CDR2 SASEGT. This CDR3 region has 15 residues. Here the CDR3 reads CASSETGLHTGELFF. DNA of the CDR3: TGTGCCAGCAGTGAGACGGGACTCCACACCGGGGAGCTGTTTTTT.